This TCR beta chain was captured in a study of Ad26.COV2.S vaccination and SARS-CoV-2 variants. Treatment indicated: over 15 received Ad26.COV2.S at low or high dose, single or two shots; roughly five received placebo; per-sample allocation not given. Sampling occurred on day 63 after the first vaccine or placebo injection. An Ad26 vector expressing Wuhan-strain SARS-CoV-2 spike constituted the vaccine. This clone was counted a single time. V lost 6 bases and J lost 8, with 13 bases in between. CDR3 length: 13 residues. Some clones are missing from TCRdb's copy, which holds only in-frame ones; the method was immunoSEQ multiplex PCR. Among about 400,000 clones, 70% to 90% were seen once, and the ten largest hold 1.5% to 2%.

The chain is built from TRBV12-3 or TRBV12-4 and TRBJ1-4; D is perhaps TRBD1 (5 bases). The input for sequencing was peripheral blood, taken in a trial of Ad26.COV2.S vaccine versus placebo. This clonotype was obtained from a person aged 18 to 59 who received the Ad26.COV2.S COVID-19 vaccine or a placebo. CDR3 DNA: TGTGCCAGCAGCCCAGGAACAGGAGAAAAACTGTTTTTT. Translated: CASSPGTGEKLFF.